Listed below are T cell receptor beta chains from one sample, sequenced in a study of response to subunit inactivated influenza vaccine. TCRdb recomputed calls from the RT-PCR reads with MiXCR, one row per CDR3 protein. The table records 630,000 or so distinct CDR3 sequences, approximately 14% of them present only once. The material sequenced was PBMCs from blood, taken roughly 12 days after vaccination. The receptor set was obtained from a man aged 45 to 65 who received an inactivated influenza vaccine. The CDR3 runs from the conserved cysteine through the conserved F or W. The order of the fields is CDR3 DNA, CDR3 protein, V gene, D gene, clone size, J gene. A D gene is named only where the DNA matches it firmly. The size field is filled for only some rows; it gives once, few, many or a size class.

DNA: TGTGCCAGCGGAATGACAGAGGGAATCTATAATTCACCCCTCCACTTT
CDR3: CASGMTEGIYNSPLHF
V: TRBV6-2/TRBV6-3
D: NA
size: NA
J: TRBJ1-6

DNA: TGTGCCAGCAGCTTAGTGCAGGTCGGGTACGAGCAGTACTTC
CDR3: CASSLVQVGYEQYF
V: TRBV5-6
D: NA
size: NA
J: TRBJ2-7

DNA: TGCGCCAGCAGCCAGACTACAGGGGGAGGAAACACCATATATTTT
CDR3: CASSQTTGGGNTIYF
V: TRBV4-3
D: TRBD1
size: NA
J: TRBJ1-3

DNA: TGTGCCATCAGTACGTCCGGGGGAGATTCACCCCTCCACTTT
CDR3: CAISTSGGDSPLHF
V: TRBV10-3
D: NA
size: many
J: TRBJ1-6

DNA: TGTGCCAGCAGTTTAATAGGGGGTAGCGGGAGTTTTTCCTACGAGCAGTACTTC
CDR3: CASSLIGGSGSFSYEQYF
V: TRBV12-3/TRBV12-4
D: TRBD2
size: few
J: TRBJ2-7

DNA: TGTGCCAGCAGCCAAGGACCGGGGTCGAATGAGCAGTTCTTC
CDR3: CASSQGPGSNEQFF
V: TRBV14
D: NA
size: few
J: TRBJ2-1

DNA: TGTGCCAGCAGCTTGTCTGGACTCACAGATACGCAGTATTTT
CDR3: CASSLSGLTDTQYF
V: TRBV5-5
D: NA
size: NA
J: TRBJ2-3

DNA: TGTGCCACCTCCCAAGGCGGGGACAGGGTTCAAGAGACCCAGTACTTC
CDR3: CATSQGGDRVQETQYF
V: TRBV24-1
D: TRBD1
size: NA
J: TRBJ2-5

DNA: TGTGCCACTAAACCTAGCCGACAGTACAATGAGCAGTTCTTC
CDR3: CATKPSRQYNEQFF
V: TRBV2
D: NA
size: NA
J: TRBJ2-1

DNA: TGTGCCAGCAGCGCGTCCCCGGAGCAGTACTTC
CDR3: CASSASPEQYF
V: TRBV7-9
D: NA
size: NA
J: TRBJ2-7

DNA: TGTGCCAGCAGTGGTACTAGCTTCTACACAGATACGCAGTATTTT
CDR3: CASSGTSFYTDTQYF
V: TRBV28
D: NA
size: NA
J: TRBJ2-3

DNA: TGTGCCAGCAGACGGGACAGAACCTACGAGCAGTACTTC
CDR3: CASRRDRTYEQYF
V: TRBV6-2/TRBV6-3
D: TRBD1
size: NA
J: TRBJ2-7

DNA: TGTGCCTGGACGGGTCTGGAGTATGGCTACACCTTC
CDR3: CAWTGLEYGYTF
V: TRBV30
D: NA
size: once
J: TRBJ1-2

DNA: TGCGCCAGCAGCTTGGAAGGAGATGAAAAACTGTTTTTT
CDR3: CASSLEGDEKLFF
V: TRBV5-1
D: NA
size: NA
J: TRBJ1-4

DNA: TGCGCCAGCAGCTTGGAGCCTGCCCAACCTGACGCTTTCTTT
CDR3: CASSLEPAQPDAFF
V: TRBV5-1
D: NA
size: NA
J: TRBJ1-1

DNA: TGTGCCAGCAGCTTATCCCTCGGGGGCCGGTCCTACGAGCAGTACTTC
CDR3: CASSLSLGGRSYEQYF
V: TRBV7-2
D: NA
size: NA
J: TRBJ2-7

DNA: TGTGCCAGCAGTTACGTGGGGAACATGAACACTGAAGCTTTCTTT
CDR3: CASSYVGNMNTEAFF
V: TRBV12-3/TRBV12-4
D: NA
size: NA
J: TRBJ1-1

DNA: TGTGCCAGCAGCCAAGGGGGACAGGGCTGGGGATCGTGGGCCTACGAGCAGTACTTC
CDR3: CASSQGGQGWGSWAYEQYF
V: TRBV14
D: TRBD1
size: NA
J: TRBJ2-7

DNA: TGTGCCAGCTCACCGGGGACTAGCGGGGGCTTGGATGAGCAGTTCTTC
CDR3: CASSPGTSGGLDEQFF
V: TRBV18
D: TRBD2
size: NA
J: TRBJ2-1

DNA: TGTGCCAGCAGTTTTTACCGGACGGGGGGAACTGAAGCTTTCTTT
CDR3: CASSFYRTGGTEAFF
V: TRBV28
D: NA
size: few
J: TRBJ1-1

DNA: TGCAGTGCTAGTTGGAGGGGGCGGGATGAGCAGTTCTTC
CDR3: CSASWRGRDEQFF
V: TRBV20-1
D: NA
size: few
J: TRBJ2-1

DNA: TGTGCCAGCAGTTTCGCCCGGATATCTGGGGCCAACGTCCTGACTTTC
CDR3: CASSFARISGANVLTF
V: TRBV7-9
D: NA
size: few
J: TRBJ2-6

DNA: TGTGCCAGCAGCCCATCATCGCGGGGAGCCACAGATACGCAGTATTTT
CDR3: CASSPSSRGATDTQYF
V: TRBV7-9
D: NA
size: few
J: TRBJ2-3

DNA: TGTGCCAGCAGCTCCCGGGCAGGGGATGCGACTGGCTACACCTTC
CDR3: CASSSRAGDATGYTF
V: TRBV7-3
D: NA
size: NA
J: TRBJ1-2

DNA: TGTGCCAGTAGTATCAGGGGTACTAATGAAAAACTGTTTTTT
CDR3: CASSIRGTNEKLFF
V: TRBV19
D: NA
size: NA
J: TRBJ1-4

DNA: TGTGCCAGCTCATCCCGGGGTCCAGGCCAGTACTTC
CDR3: CASSSRGPGQYF
V: TRBV18
D: NA
size: NA
J: TRBJ2-5

DNA: TGCAGTGCTACACCGGGACAGGGGGCTGACTATGGCTACACCTTC
CDR3: CSATPGQGADYGYTF
V: TRBV20-1
D: TRBD1
size: NA
J: TRBJ1-2

DNA: TGTGCCAGCAGCAGGGGGGGAGCGGGGTCCTACGAGCAGTACTTC
CDR3: CASSRGGAGSYEQYF
V: TRBV7-2
D: NA
size: NA
J: TRBJ2-7

DNA: TGTGCCAGCTCCCGGGACACCCACAATGAGCAGTTCTTC
CDR3: CASSRDTHNEQFF
V: TRBV18
D: NA
size: NA
J: TRBJ2-1

DNA: TGCGCCAGCAGCTCCGGACTGAACTATGGCTACACCTTC
CDR3: CASSSGLNYGYTF
V: TRBV12-3/TRBV12-4
D: NA
size: many
J: TRBJ1-2

DNA: TGTGCCAGCTCACGGACGGGACAGGGGGGCAATCAGCCCCAGCATTTT
CDR3: CASSRTGQGGNQPQHF
V: TRBV18
D: TRBD1
size: many
J: TRBJ1-5

DNA: TGTGCCAGCAGCGGTACCGGGACCGTCACCTACGAGCAGTACTTC
CDR3: CASSGTGTVTYEQYF
V: TRBV25-1
D: NA
size: NA
J: TRBJ2-7

DNA: TGTGCCAGCAGTGTAGTCCAGTTAGCCAAAAACATTCAGTACTTC
CDR3: CASSVVQLAKNIQYF
V: TRBV6-2/TRBV6-3
D: NA
size: few
J: TRBJ2-4

DNA: TGCAGTGCTAGACGTGACAGGGAACAAGAGACCCAGTACTTC
CDR3: CSARRDREQETQYF
V: TRBV20-1
D: TRBD1
size: NA
J: TRBJ2-5

DNA: TGTGCCAGCAGTTCCTCTCTTCTAGCGGAGAAAAACATTCAGTACTTC
CDR3: CASSSSLLAEKNIQYF
V: TRBV28
D: TRBD2
size: NA
J: TRBJ2-4

DNA: TGTGCCAGCAGCCTGGGACAGGGGTGGTATGAGCAGTTCTTC
CDR3: CASSLGQGWYEQFF
V: TRBV11-2
D: TRBD1
size: few
J: TRBJ2-1

DNA: TGTGCCTGGAGTTTAGGGAGGTCGGTGAATGAGCAGTTCTTC
CDR3: CAWSLGRSVNEQFF
V: TRBV30
D: NA
size: few
J: TRBJ2-1

DNA: TGCGCCAGCAGCTTGGCTCCAGCGGGGAACCAAGAGACCCAGTACTTC
CDR3: CASSLAPAGNQETQYF
V: TRBV5-1
D: TRBD2
size: few
J: TRBJ2-5

DNA: TGTGCCAGCAGCGAAACTAGCGGGAGATACAATGAGCAGTTCTTC
CDR3: CASSETSGRYNEQFF
V: TRBV7-9
D: TRBD2
size: NA
J: TRBJ2-1

DNA: TGTGCCAGCAGCTTCAGGGAAGCCCAAGATACGCAGTATTTT
CDR3: CASSFREAQDTQYF
V: TRBV5-4
D: NA
size: many
J: TRBJ2-3

DNA: TGTGCCAGCTCACCAAGTCCAGGGAACACTGAAGCTTTCTTT
CDR3: CASSPSPGNTEAFF
V: TRBV18
D: NA
size: NA
J: TRBJ1-1

DNA: TGTGCCATCAGGACGGACGGCTCCTATAATTCACCCCTCCACTTT
CDR3: CAIRTDGSYNSPLHF
V: TRBV10-3
D: NA
size: NA
J: TRBJ1-6

DNA: TGTGCCAGCAGCCCTCTGGGGGGGGCGCGGAATGAGCAGTTCTTC
CDR3: CASSPLGGARNEQFF
V: TRBV7-9
D: NA
size: few
J: TRBJ2-1

DNA: TGCGCCAGCAGCCAAGATCGAATTATGGGCACTGAAGCTTTCTTT
CDR3: CASSQDRIMGTEAFF
V: TRBV4-1
D: NA
size: NA
J: TRBJ1-1

DNA: TGTGCCAGCAGTTACTCGAGGGGGTGGGGCACTGAAGCTTTCTTT
CDR3: CASSYSRGWGTEAFF
V: TRBV6-5
D: NA
size: many
J: TRBJ1-1

DNA: TGCAGTGCTAGAGATATGGGACATGCCGTTTCTGAAGCTTTCTTT
CDR3: CSARDMGHAVSEAFF
V: TRBV20-1
D: NA
size: few
J: TRBJ1-1

DNA: TGCAGTGCTAGAGATCATTCGAGGTACCAAGAGACCCAGTACTTC
CDR3: CSARDHSRYQETQYF
V: TRBV20-1
D: NA
size: many
J: TRBJ2-5

DNA: TGTGCCAGCAGTTACTCGACGGCGGGCCAGAACTACGAGCAGTACTTC
CDR3: CASSYSTAGQNYEQYF
V: TRBV6-2/TRBV6-3
D: NA
size: few
J: TRBJ2-7

DNA: TGTGCCAGTACCCTCGGCGGGATCACAGATACGCAGTATTTT
CDR3: CASTLGGITDTQYF
V: TRBV19
D: NA
size: NA
J: TRBJ2-3

DNA: TGTGCCACCAGCAGAGAAGGGGGAGACCTTGGCGAGCAGTACTTC
CDR3: CATSREGGDLGEQYF
V: TRBV15
D: NA
size: NA
J: TRBJ2-7

DNA: TGTGCCAGCAGCTCTCGACCTTTACAGGGGAACTATGGCTACACCTTC
CDR3: CASSSRPLQGNYGYTF
V: TRBV7-8
D: TRBD1
size: NA
J: TRBJ1-2

DNA: TGTGCCAGCAGTTTAGGGCAGGGGGTTGACATTCAGTACTTC
CDR3: CASSLGQGVDIQYF
V: TRBV27
D: TRBD1
size: NA
J: TRBJ2-4